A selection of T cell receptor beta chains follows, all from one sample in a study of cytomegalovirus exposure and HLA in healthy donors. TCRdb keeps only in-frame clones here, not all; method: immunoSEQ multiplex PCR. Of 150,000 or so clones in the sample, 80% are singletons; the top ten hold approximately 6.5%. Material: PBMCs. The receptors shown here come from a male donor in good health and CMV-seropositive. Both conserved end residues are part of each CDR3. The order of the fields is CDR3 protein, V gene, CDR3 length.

cdr3_aa: CAWSVDRGNQPQHF; v_call: TRBV30; cdr3_length: 14
cdr3_aa: CASSKKRAGSETQYF; v_call: TRBV21-1; cdr3_length: 15
cdr3_aa: CASSLRPTGASYEQYF; v_call: TRBV7-7; cdr3_length: 16
cdr3_aa: CASSLVRDRGRFSNQPQHF; v_call: TRBV28; cdr3_length: 19
cdr3_aa: CASSPSNEGDTQYF; v_call: TRBV18; cdr3_length: 14
cdr3_aa: CASSLYSYEQYF; v_call: TRBV11-2; cdr3_length: 12
cdr3_aa: CASSRENEQFF; v_call: TRBV10-1; cdr3_length: 11
cdr3_aa: CASSSMAGTSGYNEQFF; v_call: TRBV7-2; cdr3_length: 17
cdr3_aa: CASSEWGQVYEQYF; v_call: TRBV25-1; cdr3_length: 14
cdr3_aa: CASSPRLTGNSPLHF; v_call: TRBV6-6; cdr3_length: 15
cdr3_aa: CASSPAPGGSGNTIYF; v_call: TRBV5-1; cdr3_length: 16
cdr3_aa: CASSKAPLGTGVMNTEAFF; v_call: TRBV19; cdr3_length: 19
cdr3_aa: CASSFYPGRAGTGELFF; v_call: TRBV27; cdr3_length: 17
cdr3_aa: CASSSGTGGYTGELFF; v_call: TRBV6-5; cdr3_length: 16
cdr3_aa: CSVSEGGPGFSGNTIYF; v_call: TRBV29-1; cdr3_length: 17
cdr3_aa: CASSFASGRARVDDEQFF; v_call: TRBV27; cdr3_length: 18